This T cell receptor beta chain emerged from a study of tumor and adjacent non-tumor tissue in lung cancer. No cell sorting was done before RNA was extracted from the tissue. Donors were chemotherapy-naive, newly diagnosed lung cancer surgical patients in China, August–late 2014. The CDR3 is 11 amino acids. General observations from the study: Tumor TCR diversity, when higher, was linked to shorter survival.

This clonotype was found once. Its antigen remains unknown. One end of the junction does not line up with germline, which may come from a read error. Three rounds of nested PCR, following a modified ARM-PCR protocol, produced the TCRbeta library. MiXCR, run by TCRdb on the multiplex PCR reads, gives a single entry per CDR3 protein. The data contain 130,000 or so distinct CDR3 sequences, around three fifths of them seen just once; the ten biggest clones take up roughly 13%. Input material: lung tumor tissue. This clonotype was sampled from a man aged 25-45 years with non-small cell lung cancer. The chain recombines TRBV12-3 or TRBV12-4 with TRBJ2-7; D is uncertain. CDR3 coding DNA: TGTGCCAGCAACCAAGGCTACGGGCAGTACTTC. Its protein product is CASNQGYGQYF.